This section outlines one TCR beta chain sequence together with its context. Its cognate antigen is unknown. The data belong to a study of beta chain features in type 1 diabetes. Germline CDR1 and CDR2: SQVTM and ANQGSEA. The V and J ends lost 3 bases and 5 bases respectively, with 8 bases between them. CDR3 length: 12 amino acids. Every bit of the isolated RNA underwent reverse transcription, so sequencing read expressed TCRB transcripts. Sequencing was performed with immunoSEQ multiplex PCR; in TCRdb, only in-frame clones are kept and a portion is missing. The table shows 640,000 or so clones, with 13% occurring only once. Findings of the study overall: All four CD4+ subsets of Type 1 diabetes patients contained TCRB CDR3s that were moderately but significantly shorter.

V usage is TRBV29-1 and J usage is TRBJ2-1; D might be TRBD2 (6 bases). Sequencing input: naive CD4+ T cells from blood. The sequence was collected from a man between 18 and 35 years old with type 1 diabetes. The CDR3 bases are TGCAGCGTTGATGGGGGGAACAATGAGCAGTTCTTC. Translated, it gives CSVDGGNNEQFF.